This TCR beta chain was found in a study of tumor and adjacent non-tumor tissue in lung cancer. Study overall: Patients were aged about 30 to 80, nine to eleven men and 5 women, stage I to III.

RNA was extracted from bulk tissue without any cell sorting. Three rounds of nested PCR, following a modified ARM-PCR protocol, produced the TCRbeta library. MiXCR, run by TCRdb on the multiplex PCR reads, gives a single entry per CDR3 protein. The sample has approximately 90,000 distinct CDR3 sequences; 67% are singletons. Of note for this clonotype: The junction and the germline gene differ at one end; a read error may be behind it.

The TCR originated in a man aged 55 to 69 with non-small cell lung cancer. The sequenced material came from lung tumor tissue.

The CDR3 protein is CASSIGTSGGNGELFF. The CDR3 DNA reads as TGTGCGAGCAGCATTGGGACTAGCGGGGGCAACGGGGAGCTGTTTTTT. The J gene is TRBJ2-2, the V gene TRBV11-1; TRBD2 matches at 14 bases. This CDR3 has 16 residues. Germline-derived CDR1 and CDR2 are SGHAT and FQDESV (reference sequence). Full variable domain (missing parts from reference TRBV11-1 and TRBJ2-2): EAEVAQSPRYKITEKSQAVAFWCDPISGHATLYWYRQILGQGPELLVQFQDESVVDDSQLPKDRFSAERLKGVDSTLKIQPAELGDSAMYLCASSIGTSGGNGELFFGEGSRLTVL.